The entry below gives a single TCR beta chain sequence along with its context. Germline CDR1 is LGHNA and CDR2 is YNFKEQ. The CDR3 sequence is 15 residues long. V lost 1 base and J lost 3; bases outside the gene matches: 5. The data originate from a study of OX40 agonist ivuxolimab in advanced cancers. Sequencing used immunoSEQ multiplex PCR; TCRdb keeps in-frame clones, though not all of them. The repertoire has about 74,000 clones, around 87% of them found once; the top ten carry roughly 0.98%. The TCR sequence derives from an adult with an advanced solid tumor such as melanoma, head and neck, liver or kidney cancer. Sequenced material: CD4+ or CD8+ T cells sorted from blood, taken in a trial of the OX40 agonist ivuxolimab. The V call is TRBV4-2, the J call TRBJ2-7; 8 bases line up with TRBD1. This CDR3 is CASSQAAGTGYEQYF. In nucleotides, the CDR3 is TGTGCCAGCAGCCAAGCAGCCGGGACAGGCTACGAGCAGTACTTC.